These 16 T cell receptor beta chains originate from one sample sequenced in a study of shared clonotypes between healthy human individuals. Method: immunoSEQ multiplex PCR; TCRdb's copy keeps in-frame clones and lacks some. The sample has approximately 100,000 clones, 67% seen once. Input material: memory CD8+ T cells sorted from blood. Subset meaning: CD45RO+ cells pooled with CCR7-negative TemRA cells. All receptors derive from a woman aged 30 to 39 in good health.

The CDR3 is CASSFGRGTDTQYF. CDR3 DNA sequence: TGTGCCAGCAGCTTTGGAAGGGGCACAGATACGCAGTATTTT. This chain links TRBV11-2 with TRBJ2-3; D is undetermined. Trimming pared 3 bases from V and 1 base from J, leaving 8 bases between. The CDR3 sequence is 14 residues long. Germline V gives CDR1 SGHAT, CDR2 FQNNGV.

This chain joins TRBV18 and TRBJ2-1; TRBD2 agrees at 11 bases. The J segment lost 4 bases and the V segment lost 3 bases, leaving 11 bases of the junction unmatched. The CDR3 contains 18 residues. Looked up from germline, CDR1 is KGHSH and CDR2 is LQKENI. The CDR3 loop reads CASSPRTPGTSGYNEQFF. In nucleotides, the CDR3 is TGTGCCAGCTCACCGCGAACTCCCGGGACTAGCGGATACAATGAGCAGTTCTTC.

The CDR3 DNA reads TGTGCCAGCAGACTAGCGGGAGGGACAGATACGCAGTATTTT. Encoded protein: CASRLAGGTDTQYF. The chain carries TRBV25-1 and TRBJ2-3; 13 bases match TRBD2. The V gene end was trimmed by 6 bases and the J gene end by 3 bases; junction bases not matched to a gene: 0. From germline, CDR1 is MGHDK and CDR2 SYGVNS. The CDR3 contains 14 residues. Drawing the rest from reference TRBV25-1 and TRBJ2-3, the complete variable domain is EADIYQTPRYLVIGTGKKITLECSQTMGHDKMYWYQQDPGMELHLIHYSYGVNSTEKGDLSSESTVSRIRTEHFPLTLESARPSHTSQYLCASRLAGGTDTQYFGPGTRLTVL.

This clone was picked up a small number of times. The sample holds other DNA sequences that translate to the same CDR3. The chain links TRBV13 to TRBJ1-2; possible D gene TRBD1, 5 bases. The V end was cut by 5 bases, the J end by 5 bases, with 15 bases between. Germline V gene data show CDR1 as PRHDT and CDR2 as FYEKMQ (reference sequence). This CDR3 spans 14 amino acids. The chain's CDR3 is CASSLGTGRYGYTF. The CDR3 coding sequence is TGTGCCAGCAGCCTCGGGACGGGACGATATGGCTACACCTTC.

This clone was counted only a few times. This chain connects TRBV28 to TRBJ2-1; no clear D gene. In germline, CDR1 is MDHEN, CDR2 SYDVKM. V was clipped by 3 bases and J by 4 bases, with 13 bases between them. This CDR3 region has 15 residues. The chain's CDR3 is CASSFKGEPYNEQFF. The CDR3 nucleotides are TGTGCCAGCAGTTTCAAAGGCGAACCTTACAATGAGCAGTTCTTC.

The chain links TRBV10-3 to TRBJ2-7, with TRBD1 as a possible D gene (5 bases). The CDR3 length is 12 residues. Deletions cut 11 bases from V and 2 bases from J, with 13 bases between. The V gene's germline CDR1 is ENHRY and CDR2 SYGVKD. As DNA, the CDR3 is TGTGCCGTTGGACAAGAGGCCTACGAGCAGTACTTC. The encoded protein is CAVGQEAYEQYF.

This chain links TRBV5-6 with TRBJ2-1; perhaps D is TRBD1 or TRBD2 (5 bases each). Trimming took 7 bases from V and 2 from J, leaving 13 bases between them. This CDR3 comprises 14 residues. Germline V lookup: CDR1 SGHDT, CDR2 YYEEEE. CDR3 DNA: TGTGCCAGCGTCGCCTGGGGGACCTACAATGAGCAGTTCTTC. Its protein product is CASVAWGTYNEQFF. Full variable domain (remainder filled in from reference TRBV5-6 and TRBJ2-1): DAGVTQSPTHLIKTRGQQVTLRCSPKSGHDTVSWYQQALGQGPQFIFQYYEEEERQRGNFPDRFSGHQFPNYSSELNVNALLLGDSALYLCASVAWGTYNEQFFGPGTRLTVL.

This sequence joins TRBV7-9 and TRBJ2-1, with 10 bases aligning to TRBD2. The CDR3 contains 16 residues. Germline lookup yields CDR1 SEHNR and CDR2 FQNEAQ (reference sequence). V was clipped by 5 bases and J by 4 bases; unmatched bases: 8. As DNA, the CDR3 is TGTGCCAGCAGCGCTCGGAGCGGGAGGGATTACAATGAGCAGTTCTTC. The encoded protein is CASSARSGRDYNEQFF.

This clone was seen only once. J is TRBJ2-5 and V is TRBV2; TRBD1 might be the D (5 bases). Germline values: CDR1 SNHLY, CDR2 FYNNEI. The V gene lost 2 bases and the J gene lost 1 base, with 5 bases spanning the gap. The length of the CDR3 is 13 residues. For the CDR3, the DNA is TGTGCCAGCAGTGAACAGGGCCAAGAGACCCAGTACTTC. It is translated as CASSEQGQETQYF. Filled out from reference TRBV2 and TRBJ2-5, the complete variable domain reads EPEVTQTPSHQVTQMGQEVILRCVPISNHLYFYWYRQILGQKVEFLVSFYNNEISEKSEIFDDQFSVERPDGSNFTLKIRSTKLEDSAMYFCASSEQGQETQYFGPGTRLLVL.

V usage is TRBV7-8 and J usage is TRBJ1-4; the D gene is possibly TRBD1 (5 bases). This CDR3 is 14 amino acids long. Germline V gene data show CDR1 as SGHVS and CDR2 as FQNEAQ. V was cut by 1 base and J by 8 bases, with 11 bases left in between. CDR3 loop: CASSLGPTAEKLFF. Here the CDR3 DNA reads TGTGCCAGCAGCTTAGGACCGACAGCGGAAAAACTGTTTTTT.

The V call is TRBV10-2, the J call TRBJ2-3; D remains ambiguous. CDR1 and CDR2 (germline): WSHSY, SAAADI. V dropped 7 bases and J dropped 0 bases, with 8 bases sitting between them. This CDR3 region has 13 residues. CDR3 coding DNA: TGCGCCAGCAAACTGACTAGCACAGATACGCAGTATTTT. The encoded protein is CASKLTSTDTQYF.

The chain uses TRBV4-1 and TRBJ2-7; D is possibly TRBD2 (5 bases). The CDR3 has 16 amino acids. Germline V gene data show CDR1 as MGHRA and CDR2 as YSYEKL. V lost 0 bases and J 2 bases, leaving 14 bases between the germline ends. The CDR3 region is CASSQDSGESAYEQYF. CDR3 in DNA: TGCGCCAGCAGCCAAGACTCCGGGGAATCGGCCTACGAGCAGTACTTC.

This chain uses TRBV19 with TRBJ1-1; D might be TRBD1 (6 bases). Looked up from germline, CDR1 is LNHDA and CDR2 is SQIVND (reference sequence). The CDR3 sequence is 12 residues long. The ends were cut back, 7 bases at V and 9 bases at J, with 15 bases in the middle. The CDR3 coding sequence is TGTGCCAGTACCCTGGGGGGCCGTAAAGCTTTCTTT. This translates into CASTLGGRKAFF.

V and J are TRBV7-2 and TRBJ1-2; D remains ambiguous. CDR1 is SGHTA and CDR2 is FQGNSA in the germline V gene. Trimming removed 1 base from V and 6 bases from J, with 9 bases in between. This CDR3 comprises 13 residues. The CDR3 region is CASSLGRSHGYTF. CDR3 nucleotides: TGTGCCAGCAGCTTAGGCAGGTCCCATGGCTACACCTTC.

V gene TRBV4-1 combines with J gene TRBJ2-5; D gene unclear. This CDR3 is 14 amino acids long. Germline-derived CDR1 and CDR2 are MGHRA and YSYEKL. The ends were cut back, 4 bases at V and 2 bases at J, with 11 bases in the middle. The CDR3: CASSPSPGQETQYF. The DNA of the CDR3 is TGCGCCAGCAGCCCCTCCCCCGGACAAGAGACCCAGTACTTC.

The V gene is TRBV4-1, the J gene TRBJ2-1; possible D gene TRBD2, 5 bases. This CDR3 region has 15 residues. V dropped 4 bases and J dropped 4 bases, with 14 bases sitting between them. Germline V gene sequence: CDR1 MGHRA, CDR2 YSYEKL. DNA of the CDR3: TGCGCCAGCAGCCTGTCTAGCCGGGGTTACAATGAGCAGTTCTTC. Residues: CASSLSSRGYNEQFF.